This is a list of T cell receptor beta chains from one sample in a study of regulatory T cells in long-lasting Graves disease. TCRdb re-called the multiplex PCR reads with MiXCR, one entry per CDR3 protein. The sample contains about 400,000 distinct CDR3 sequences, around 15% of which appear only once. Sequenced here: peripheral blood mononuclear cells (PBMCs), sampled at new diagnosis, from a patient treated with antithyroid drugs. The receptors originated from a female donor with Graves disease. Both conserved end residues are part of each CDR3.

V	J	length	CDR3
TRBV28	TRBJ2-1	15	CASSPAVGEYNEQFF
TRBV5-1	TRBJ1-6	15	CASSGGTAYNSPLHF
TRBV5-1	TRBJ1-1	16	CASSLALGQLNTEAFF
TRBV19	TRBJ2-1	14	CASSISGGPNEQFF
TRBV11-2	TRBJ2-1	16	CASSLTASGAPGEQFF
TRBV3-1	TRBJ2-1	17	CASSWYEERAFYNEQFF
TRBV11-2	TRBJ1-1	13	CASALTGNTEAFF
TRBV10-1	TRBJ1-5	15	CASSEGDRSNQPQHF
TRBV4-1	TRBJ1-5	14	CASSQLRGNQPQHF
TRBV11-2	TRBJ2-5	15	CASSLDSAGEETQYF
TRBV5-8	TRBJ1-2	17	CASSLPTGSGRVYGYTF
TRBV20-1	TRBJ2-2	15	CSASTAFGNTGELFF
TRBV27	TRBJ2-5	15	CASSTGPPRGETQYF
TRBV19	TRBJ1-2	16	CASSTAPGLEYYGYTF
TRBV19	TRBJ1-5	15	CASSPDRPAVKPQHF
TRBV6-4	TRBJ2-3	20	CAILPRQGSASSGGLDTQYF